One and the same sample provided the 3 T cell receptor beta chains below, sequenced in a study of blood T cell repertoires in COVID-19. Data came from immunoSEQ multiplex PCR; TCRdb stores just in-frame clones and leaves some out. The table has around 300,000 clones, around 86% seen once. Sequencing input: peripheral blood. The receptors here all came from a woman between 25 and 40 years old with active or convalescent COVID-19.

The chain has TRBV5-4 and TRBJ2-7; 8 nucleotides agree with TRBD2. Germline values: CDR1 SGHNT, CDR2 YYREEE (reference sequence). Trimming cost V 3 bases and J 4 bases; bases outside gene matches: 12. The CDR3 has 16 amino acids. In nucleotides, the CDR3 is TGTGCCAGCAGCTCCGCTACCAGAAGCGGGGGTTACGAGCAGTACTTC. Residues: CASSSATRSGGYEQYF.

The chain combines TRBV30 with TRBJ1-2; D is perhaps TRBD1 (6 bases). Trimming took off 7 bases at V and 8 bases at J, with 17 bases between the two ends. In germline, CDR1 is GTSNPN, CDR2 SVGIG (reference sequence). The CDR3 contains 12 residues. The CDR3 nucleotides read TGTGCCTTCCCAGCGGGGGCGCGGGGCTACACCTTC. This sequence encodes CAFPAGARGYTF. Variable domain in full (rest from reference TRBV30 and TRBJ1-2): SQTIHQWPATLVQPVGSPLSLECTVEGTSNPNLYWYRQAAGRGLQLLFYSVGIGQISSEVPQNLSASRPQDRQFILSSKKLLLSDSGFYLCAFPAGARGYTFGSGTRLTVV.

This clone has just one count. V gene TRBV5-1 combines with J gene TRBJ1-1; the D gene is possibly TRBD1 (5 bases). CDR3 length: 14 amino acids. Germline V gene data show CDR1 as SGHRS and CDR2 as YFSETQ. V lost 4 bases to trimming and J lost 2 bases, with 12 bases between them. This CDR3 reads CASSAQTVNTEAFF. In nucleotides, the CDR3 is TGCGCCAGCAGCGCCCAGACAGTAAACACTGAAGCTTTCTTT.